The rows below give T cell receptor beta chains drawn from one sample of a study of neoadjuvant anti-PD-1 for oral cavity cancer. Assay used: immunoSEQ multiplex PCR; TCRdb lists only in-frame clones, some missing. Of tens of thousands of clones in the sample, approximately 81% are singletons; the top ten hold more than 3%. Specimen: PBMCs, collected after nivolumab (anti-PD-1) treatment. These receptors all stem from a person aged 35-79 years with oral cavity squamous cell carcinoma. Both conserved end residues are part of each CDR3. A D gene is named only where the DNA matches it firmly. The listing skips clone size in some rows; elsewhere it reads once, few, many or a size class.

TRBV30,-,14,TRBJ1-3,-,TGTGCCTGGTTTCACTGGGAAGGGGGAAACACCATATATTTT,CAWFHWEGGNTIYF
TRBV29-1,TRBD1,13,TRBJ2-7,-,TGCAGCGTTGGGAGACAGGGCTCCTACGAGCAGTACTTC,CSVGRQGSYEQYF
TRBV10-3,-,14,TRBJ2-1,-,TGTGCCATCAGTGCCAAGTTGGGAGACAATGAGCAGTTCTTC,CAISAKLGDNEQFF
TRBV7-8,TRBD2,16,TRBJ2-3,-,TGTGCCAGCAGCCACTTGTCTAGCGGGCCGACAGATACGCAGTATTTT,CASSHLSSGPTDTQYF
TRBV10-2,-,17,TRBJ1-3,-,TGCGCCAGCGGACGCATAGGGGCCAGCGGACAAGGAAACACCATATATTTT,CASGRIGASGQGNTIYF
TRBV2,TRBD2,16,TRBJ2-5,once,TGTGCCAGCAGTGAAAGGACTAGCGGGAGTGGGGAGACCCAGTACTTC,CASSERTSGSGETQYF
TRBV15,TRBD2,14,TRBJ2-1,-,TGTGCCACCAGCAAACCGGGAGGAAGCAATGAGCAGTTCTTC,CATSKPGGSNEQFF
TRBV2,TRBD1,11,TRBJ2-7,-,TGTGCCAGCCGGACAGGCGTGGAGCAGTACTTC,CASRTGVEQYF
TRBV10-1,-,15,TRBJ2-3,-,TGCGCCAGCGGCACGGGGAAGACAAGCACAGATACGCAGTATTTT,CASGTGKTSTDTQYF
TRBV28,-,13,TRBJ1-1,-,TGTGCCAGCACCCTACAGGTTAACACTGAAGCTTTCTTT,CASTLQVNTEAFF
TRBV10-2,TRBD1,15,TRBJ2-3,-,TGCGCCAGCAGACCCAGGGGGCTGATCACAGATACGCAGTATTTT,CASRPRGLITDTQYF
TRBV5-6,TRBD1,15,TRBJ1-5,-,TGTGCCAGCGCCCAGGGACAGCTAAAAAATCAGCCCCAGCATTTT,CASAQGQLKNQPQHF
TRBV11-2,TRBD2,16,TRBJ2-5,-,TGTGCCAGCAGATCAACTAGCGGGGGCCTCCGAGAGACCCAGTACTTC,CASRSTSGGLRETQYF
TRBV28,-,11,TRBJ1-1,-,TGTGCCAGCAGTATTTACACTGAAGCTTTCTTT,CASSIYTEAFF
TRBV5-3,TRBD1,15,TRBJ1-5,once,TGTGCCAGAAGAGGGGGACAGGAGCTGAATCAGCCCCAGCATTTT,CARRGGQELNQPQHF
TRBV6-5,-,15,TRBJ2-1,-,TGTGCCAGCAGTTACGGGACCTCCGAGGCTCCCGAGCAGTTCTTC,CASSYGTSEAPEQFF
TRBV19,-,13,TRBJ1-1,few,TGTGCCAGTAGGACACGGAGGAACACTGAAGCTTTCTTT,CASRTRRNTEAFF
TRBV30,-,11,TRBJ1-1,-,TGTGCCTGGAGTTGGGACACTGAAGCTTTCTTT,CAWSWDTEAFF
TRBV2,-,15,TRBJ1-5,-,TGTGCCAGCAGTGAAGGGGCAGTTAGCAATCAGCCCCAGCATTTT,CASSEGAVSNQPQHF
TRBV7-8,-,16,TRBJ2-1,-,TGTGCCAGCAGCTTAGCGGAAGGGCAAACGGGAAATGAGCAGTTCTTC,CASSLAEGQTGNEQFF
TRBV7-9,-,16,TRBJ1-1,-,TGTGCCAGCAGCTCCCCAGCCGGGGCTGGTGGGACTGAAGCTTTCTTT,CASSSPAGAGGTEAFF
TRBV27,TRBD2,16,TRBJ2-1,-,TGTGCCAGCAGTTCATCATCGACTAGCGGGAAGAATGAGCAGTTCTTC,CASSSSSTSGKNEQFF
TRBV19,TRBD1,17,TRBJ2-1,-,TGTGCCAGTAGTGATAACTTAGGGACAGGGGGCTACAATGAGCAGTTCTTC,CASSDNLGTGGYNEQFF
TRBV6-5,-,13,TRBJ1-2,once,TGTGCCAGCAAATCAAGAGCTAACTATGGCTACACCTTC,CASKSRANYGYTF
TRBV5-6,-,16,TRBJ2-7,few,TGTGCCAGCACCTTACGAGGACGGCTGATCTCCTACGAGCAGTACTTC,CASTLRGRLISYEQYF
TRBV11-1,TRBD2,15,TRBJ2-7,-,TGTGCCAGCAGCCCCAGACTAGCGGGAGGGGGCGAGCAGTACTTC,CASSPRLAGGGEQYF
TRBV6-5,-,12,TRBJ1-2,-,TGTGCCAGCAGTTTCGACAGCTATGGCTACACCTTC,CASSFDSYGYTF
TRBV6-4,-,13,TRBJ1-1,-,TGTGCCAGCAGTGAACAGGGTGGCACTGAAGCTTTCTTT,CASSEQGGTEAFF
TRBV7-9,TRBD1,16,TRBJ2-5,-,TGTGCCAGCAGCTTACCCCTCTCAGGGGGACAAGAGACCCAGTACTTC,CASSLPLSGGQETQYF
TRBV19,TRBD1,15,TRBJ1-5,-,TGTGCCAGTTGGACAGGCTCCGAGCGCAATCAGCCCCAGCATTTT,CASWTGSERNQPQHF
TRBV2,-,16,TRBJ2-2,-,TGTGCCAGCAGTCGGTTATCGACAGAGAACACCGGGGAGCTGTTTTTT,CASSRLSTENTGELFF
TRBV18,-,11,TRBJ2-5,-,TGTGCCAGCTCACCAGAAGAGACCCAGTACTTC,CASSPEETQYF
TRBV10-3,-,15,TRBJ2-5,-,TGTGCCATCAGAGTCGATCGCTCAAGGGAAGAGACCCAGTACTTC,CAIRVDRSREETQYF
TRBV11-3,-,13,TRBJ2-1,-,TGTGCCAGCAGCTTAGTTTTGACAGCAGAGCAGTTCTTC,CASSLVLTAEQFF
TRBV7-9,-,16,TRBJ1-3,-,TGTGCCAGCAGCTTAGGTTTCCAGGCAGGTGGAAACACCATATATTTT,CASSLGFQAGGNTIYF
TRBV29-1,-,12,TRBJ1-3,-,TGCAGCGTTGACGACTCTGGAAACACCATATATTTT,CSVDDSGNTIYF
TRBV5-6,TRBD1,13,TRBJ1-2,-,TGTGCCAGCAGCGAAGGACAGGGCATGGGCTACACCTTC,CASSEGQGMGYTF
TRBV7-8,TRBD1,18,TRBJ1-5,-,TGTGCCAGCAGCCTAGCGGGACAGGGTGGCGGGGGCAATCAGCCCCAGCATTTT,CASSLAGQGGGGNQPQHF
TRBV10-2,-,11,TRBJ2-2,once,TGCGCCAGCAGCCACACCGGGGAGCTGTTTTTT,CASSHTGELFF
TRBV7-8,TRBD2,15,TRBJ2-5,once,TGTGCCAGCAGCTCCCCTAGCGGGGGCCAAGAGACCCAGTACTTC,CASSSPSGGQETQYF
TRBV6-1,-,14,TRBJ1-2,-,TGTGCCAGCAGTGAAAGGTACAGGGATGGTGGCTACACCTTC,CASSERYRDGGYTF
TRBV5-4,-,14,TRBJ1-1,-,TGTGCCAGCAGCTTGGGAGGACTACAACGTGAAGCTTTCTTT,CASSLGGLQREAFF
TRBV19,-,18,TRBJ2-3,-,TGTGCCAGTAGTGAGGACCCTAGCTCGGGAGTTCTCTCAGATACGCAGTATTTT,CASSEDPSSGVLSDTQYF
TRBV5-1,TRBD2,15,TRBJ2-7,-,TGCGCCAGCAGCCGAACGACTAGCGGTGTTTACGAGCAGTACTTC,CASSRTTSGVYEQYF
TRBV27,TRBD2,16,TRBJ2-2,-,TGTGCCAGCAGTCCGGGACTAGCGGTCTTCACCGGGGAGCTGTTTTTT,CASSPGLAVFTGELFF
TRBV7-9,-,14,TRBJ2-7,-,TGTGCCAGCAGCTTAGGTGCCAGCTCCTACGAGCAGTACTTC,CASSLGASSYEQYF
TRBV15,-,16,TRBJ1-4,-,TGTGCCACCAGCAGAGACGCAGGGACGACGGGGAGAAAACTGTTTTTT,CATSRDAGTTGRKLFF
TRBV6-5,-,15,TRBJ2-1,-,TGTGCCAGCAGTCCCGAAGGTCGGGGATACAATGAGCAGTTCTTC,CASSPEGRGYNEQFF
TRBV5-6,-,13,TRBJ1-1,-,TGTGCCAGCAGCATGGGGTGGTACACTGAAGCTTTCTTT,CASSMGWYTEAFF
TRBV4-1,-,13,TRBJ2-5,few,TGCGCCAGCAGGGGCGGGTCCGTAGAGACCCAGTACTTC,CASRGGSVETQYF
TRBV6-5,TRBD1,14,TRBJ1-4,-,TGTGCCAGCAGTAGGACAGGGGCGAATGAAAAACTGTTTTTT,CASSRTGANEKLFF
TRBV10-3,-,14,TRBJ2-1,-,TGTGCCATCAGCGCGGGACAGCAATACAATGAGCAGTTCTTC,CAISAGQQYNEQFF
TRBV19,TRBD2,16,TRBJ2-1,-,TGTGCCAGTAGTATCCTAGCGGGAAGCGGCACGGATGAGCAGTTCTTC,CASSILAGSGTDEQFF
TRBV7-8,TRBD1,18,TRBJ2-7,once,TGTGCCAGCAGCTTGCGAACCACAGGGGGTTGGAGCTCCTACGAGCAGTACTTC,CASSLRTTGGWSSYEQYF
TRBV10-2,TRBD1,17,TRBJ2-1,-,TGCGCCAGCAGTGACTATGGGACAGGGATTTTTGACAATGAGCAGTTCTTC,CASSDYGTGIFDNEQFF